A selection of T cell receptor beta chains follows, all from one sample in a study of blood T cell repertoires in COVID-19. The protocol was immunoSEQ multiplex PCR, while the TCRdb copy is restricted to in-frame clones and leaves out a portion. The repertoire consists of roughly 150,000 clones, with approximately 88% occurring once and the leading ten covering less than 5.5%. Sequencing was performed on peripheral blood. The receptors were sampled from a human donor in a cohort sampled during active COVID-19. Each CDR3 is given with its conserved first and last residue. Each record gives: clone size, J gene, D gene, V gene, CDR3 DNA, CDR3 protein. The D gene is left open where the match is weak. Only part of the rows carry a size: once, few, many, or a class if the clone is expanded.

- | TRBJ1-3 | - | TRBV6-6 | TGTGCCAGCAGACCAGTCGACAGGAGCTCCGGAAACACCATATATTTT | CASRPVDRSSGNTIYF
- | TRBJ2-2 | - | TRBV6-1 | TGTGCCAGCAGTGAACAGGACACCGGGGAGCTGTTTTTT | CASSEQDTGELFF
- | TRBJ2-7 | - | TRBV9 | TGTGCCAGCAGCGTAGTAAGCTCTGGCGAGCAGTACTTC | CASSVVSSGEQYF
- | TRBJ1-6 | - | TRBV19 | TGTGCCAGTAGTCCCAGGTTGTCAGATTCACCCCTCCACTTT | CASSPRLSDSPLHF
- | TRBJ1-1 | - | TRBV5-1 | TGCGCCAGCATAAAGGACCGCCAAGGCCAGGGCCCCACTGAAGCTTTCTTT | CASIKDRQGQGPTEAFF
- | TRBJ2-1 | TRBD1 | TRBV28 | TGTGCCAGCAGTTCAGGGGGATTCTACAATGAGCAGTTCTTC | CASSSGGFYNEQFF
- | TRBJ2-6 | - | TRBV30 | TGTGCCTCGACAGCCTCTGGGGCCAACGTCCTGACTTTC | CASTASGANVLTF
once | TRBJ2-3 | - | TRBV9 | TGTGCCAGCAGCGTAGGGGAGGATACGCAGTATTTT | CASSVGEDTQYF
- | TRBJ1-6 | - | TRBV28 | TGTGCCAGCAGTTTTGCGCGGGGGCTTGGGTCACCCCTCCACTTT | CASSFARGLGSPLHF
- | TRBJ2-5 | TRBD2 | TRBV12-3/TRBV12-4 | TGTGCCAGCAAAATGGGGGGGGAGACCCAGTACTTC | CASKMGGETQYF
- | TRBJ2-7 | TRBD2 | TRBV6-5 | TGTGCCAGCAGTAAGGGACTAGCGGTCTACGAGCAGTACTTC | CASSKGLAVYEQYF
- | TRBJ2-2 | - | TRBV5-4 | TGTGCCAGCAGAGGGGGGGAGGGGAACACCGGGGAGCTGTTTTTT | CASRGGEGNTGELFF
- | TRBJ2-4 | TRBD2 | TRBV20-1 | TGCAGTGCTAGTTGGCTAGCGGAAAACATTCAGTACTTC | CSASWLAENIQYF
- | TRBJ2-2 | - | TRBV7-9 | TGTGCCAGCAGCTCCCGACTCCGGGCCGGGGAGCTGTTTTTT | CASSSRLRAGELFF
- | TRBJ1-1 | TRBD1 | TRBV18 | TGTGCCAGCTCACTAGACAGGGTGGAGAACACTGAAGCTTTCTTT | CASSLDRVENTEAFF
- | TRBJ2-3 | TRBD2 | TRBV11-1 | TGTGCCAGCAGCCCCGGACTAGCGGATACGCAGTATTTT | CASSPGLADTQYF
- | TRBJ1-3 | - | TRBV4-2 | TGTGCCAGCAGCCAAAGTGCCAGGCAGGCCTCTGGAAACACCATATATTTT | CASSQSARQASGNTIYF
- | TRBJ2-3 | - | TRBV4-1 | TGCGCCAGCAGCAGGACGGGGGATTCCACAGATACGCAGTATTTT | CASSRTGDSTDTQYF
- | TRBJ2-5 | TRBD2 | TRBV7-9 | TGTGCCAGCAGCGACCGGACTAGCGGGGGGGTGGAGACCCAGTACTTC | CASSDRTSGGVETQYF
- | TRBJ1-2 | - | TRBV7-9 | TGTGCCAGCAGCTTAGACGGCTATGGCTACACCTTC | CASSLDGYGYTF
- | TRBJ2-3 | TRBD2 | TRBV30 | TGTGCCTGGAGCCGACTAGCGGATAGCACAGATACGCAGTATTTT | CAWSRLADSTDTQYF
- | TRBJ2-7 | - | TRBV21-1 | TGTGCCAGCAGCAAACGGTCCAGGGGGCAAAGCTCCTACGAGCAGTACTTC | CASSKRSRGQSSYEQYF
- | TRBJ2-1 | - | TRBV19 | TGTGCCAGTAGTCAGGCGGGGCCCTACAATGAGCAGTTCTTC | CASSQAGPYNEQFF
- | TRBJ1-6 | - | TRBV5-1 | TGCGCCAGCAGCTTGGACTTCCCCGGGAGTTCACCCCTCCACTTT | CASSLDFPGSSPLHF
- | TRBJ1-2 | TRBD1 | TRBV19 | TGTGCCAGTAGCGGGACAGTAAGTTTCTATGGCTACACCTTC | CASSGTVSFYGYTF
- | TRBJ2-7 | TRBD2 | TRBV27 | TGTGCCAGCAGTCGGGGAGCGGGAGTGGGCGAGCAGTACTTC | CASSRGAGVGEQYF
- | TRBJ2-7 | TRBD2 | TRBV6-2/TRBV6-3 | TGTGCCAGCAGTTACGGACTAGCAGGCTACGAGCAGTACTTC | CASSYGLAGYEQYF
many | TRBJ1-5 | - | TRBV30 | TGTGCCTGGACCCGGCCAGGGTCGAGTAACAATCAGCCCCAGCATTTT | CAWTRPGSSNNQPQHF
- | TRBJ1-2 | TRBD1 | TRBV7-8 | TGTGCCAGCAGCTTAGACGGACAGGGGGGATATGGCTACACCTTC | CASSLDGQGGYGYTF
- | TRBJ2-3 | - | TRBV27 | TGTGCCAGCAGCCGCCCGGGACATGCTAGCACAGATACGCAGTATTTT | CASSRPGHASTDTQYF
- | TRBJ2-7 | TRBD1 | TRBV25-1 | TGTGCCAGCAGTGGGGACAGAACCGAGCAGTACTTC | CASSGDRTEQYF
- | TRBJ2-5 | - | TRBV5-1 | TGCGCCAGCAGCGTCGGACACCCACAAGAGACCCAGTACTTC | CASSVGHPQETQYF
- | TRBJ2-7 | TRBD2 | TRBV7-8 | TGTGCCAGCAGCTTACAAATCGGACTAGCGGGAGCGTACGAGCAGTACTTC | CASSLQIGLAGAYEQYF
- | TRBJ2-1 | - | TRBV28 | TGTGCCAGCAGTTTTAACAGCGGAGGCGGTGAGCAGTTCTTC | CASSFNSGGGEQFF
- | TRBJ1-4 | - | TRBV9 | TGTGCCAGCAGCGAGGGACAAGCAACTAATGAAAAACTGTTTTTT | CASSEGQATNEKLFF
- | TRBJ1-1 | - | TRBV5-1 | TGCGCCAGCAGCTTAGGCAGCACAGTCACTGAAGCTTTCTTT | CASSLGSTVTEAFF
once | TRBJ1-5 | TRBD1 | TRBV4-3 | TGCGCCAGCAGCCAAGACCGGGACAGGGATCAGCCCCAGCATTTT | CASSQDRDRDQPQHF
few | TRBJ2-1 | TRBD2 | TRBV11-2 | TGTGCCAGCAGCTTTCAAGCGGGAGGCAACAATGAGCAGTTCTTC | CASSFQAGGNNEQFF
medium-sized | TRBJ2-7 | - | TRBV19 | TGTGCCAGTAGTATAGGGGCAGGGACCTACGAGCAGTACTTC | CASSIGAGTYEQYF
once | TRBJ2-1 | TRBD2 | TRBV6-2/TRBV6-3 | TGTGCCAGCAGTCTGGCGGGGGGAATATACAATGAGCAGTTCTTC | CASSLAGGIYNEQFF
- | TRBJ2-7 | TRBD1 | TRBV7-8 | TGTGCCAGCAGCGGGACAGGAAACGAGCAGTACTTC | CASSGTGNEQYF
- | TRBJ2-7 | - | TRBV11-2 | TGTGCCAGCAGCTTAGATCTCTCGCGCGAGCAGTACTTC | CASSLDLSREQYF
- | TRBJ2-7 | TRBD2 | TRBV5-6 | TGTGCCAGCGCCTATTTTAGCGGGAGCGGTTACGAGCAGTACTTC | CASAYFSGSGYEQYF
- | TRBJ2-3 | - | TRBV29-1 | TGCAGCGTTGGGTCTCGAGGGAATACAGATACGCAGTATTTT | CSVGSRGNTDTQYF
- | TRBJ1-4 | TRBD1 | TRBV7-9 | TGTGCCAGCAGCTTTCAACAGGGGCTGGCGGAAAAACTGTTTTTT | CASSFQQGLAEKLFF
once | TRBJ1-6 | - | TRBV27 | TGTGCCAGCAGTAGGGAAAATCCAGGGGCCTTAAGCTCCTATAATTCACCCCTCCACTTT | CASSRENPGALSSYNSPLHF
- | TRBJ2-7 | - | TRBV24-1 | TGTGCCACCTCCACCGACAGAGCCTACGAGCAGTACTTC | CATSTDRAYEQYF
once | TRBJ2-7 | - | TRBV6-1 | TGTGCCAGCAGTGAGCTTTTTCAGGGGGGATACGAGCAGTACTTC | CASSELFQGGYEQYF
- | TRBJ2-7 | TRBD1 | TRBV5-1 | TGCGCCACCAAGCTATATCCGGGACAGGGAACGTACGAGCAGTACTTC | CATKLYPGQGTYEQYF
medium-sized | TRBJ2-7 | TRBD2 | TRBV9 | TGTGCCAGCAGCGATTCGGGGGGATCCTACGAGCAGTACTTC | CASSDSGGSYEQYF
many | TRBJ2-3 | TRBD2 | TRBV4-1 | TGCGCCAGCAGCCAACCGGGACTAGCGGGAGCAGATACGCAGTATTTT | CASSQPGLAGADTQYF
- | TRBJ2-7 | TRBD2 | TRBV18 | TGTGCCAGCTCACCACTCCCCCCTACTAGCGGACTCTACGAGCAGTACTTC | CASSPLPPTSGLYEQYF
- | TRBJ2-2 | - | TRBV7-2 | TGTGCCAGCAGCTCTAACCCGGCAGGGGCGAACACCGGGGAGCTGTTTTTT | CASSSNPAGANTGELFF